What follows is one T cell receptor beta chain and its context. The specificity of this receptor is unknown. Base qualities were left out, and no much larger clone turns up one base away. The sample is drawn from a study of blood T cell repertoires in COVID-19 (dated by TCRdb to 2019 to 2021). Concerning the study at large: Samples covering the acute and convalescent phases of COVID-19 were provided by collaborators in the United States, Italy and Spain. The material from the prospective study consisted of cDNA or gDNA derived from T cells, B-cell-depleted T cells, or PBMCs. Subjects who had been exposed to COVID-19, were actively infected with it, or had recovered from it provided the deeply sampled blood TCRbeta repertoires that made up the dataset. The repertoires were made available in a free public database intended to serve as a resource for research on the immune response to SARS-CoV-2. The samples were drawn from the first 160 participants of the ongoing ImmuneRACE study and from under 1,500 subjects provided by 6 global collaborators. A de-identified subject ID, COVID-19 status, age in years and sex were almost always included in the sample metadata. HLA class I and class II types, where available, came from metadata supplied by the sample provider rather than from assay-based typing.

What the authors observed across the whole study: How much clinical and demographic metadata was included differed by source and by participant, and the metadata was provided uncurated.

The immunoSEQ Assay, a bias-controlled multiplex PCR, was used to amplify TCRbeta CDR3 regions from genomic DNA. As for the authors' bioinformatics: Nucleated cell counts per sample were estimated from amplification of reference gene primers within the assay. To quantify the absolute abundance of each unique TCRbeta CDR3 rearrangement, sequence reads were collapsed and filtered. For each sample, productive Simpson clonality was calculated as the square root of Simpson's diversity index across productive rearrangements. Sourced from immuneACCESS, this table was stored by TCRdb with only in-frame sequences that have V and J called. A share of the clones is absent; for the studies checked, an unresolved V gene accounts for under half, and the remainder has no known explanation. For V, J and clone size, that table is used; D and trimming come from the DNA. The sample contains around 30,000 clones, about 80% of them found a single time. The ten largest clones capture roughly half of the sample.

Each collaborating institution followed its own protocols to collect whole blood in K2EDTA tubes. For TCRbeta analysis, collaborator samples were shipped as frozen whole blood, as isolated PBMCs, or as DNA extracted from either sample type. This clonotype originated in a woman aged 70-85 years with acute or convalescent COVID-19. The specimen was peripheral blood.

The nucleotide sequence is TGTGCCAGCAGCAGACAGGTCCACTATGGCTACACCTTC. It codes for CASSRQVHYGYTF. The V and J genes are TRBV3-1 (or the pseudogene TRBV3-2) and TRBJ1-2, with a weak D call of TRBD1 (6 bases match). From the germline V gene (reference sequence), CDR1 is LGHDT and CDR2 is YNNKEL. The CDR3, from cysteine to phenylalanine, totals 13 residues. The retained sequence is limited to the CDR3, 39 bases, with the frame set at the first base. Deletion took 5 bases off V and 3 bases off J, with a span of 10 bases between the germline ends.